The sequence of this T cell receptor beta chain was determined in a study of T cells after yellow fever vaccination. Study-level background: Any fraction with a low cell number was prepared using SMART-Seq v4 Ultra Low Input.

This clonotype was observed a handful of times. TCRdb independently ran MiXCR on the 5' RACE reads; one entry per CDR3 protein. The sample gives some 250,000 distinct CDR3 sequences, 3.6% of which show up once; over 15% is in the top ten. The germline V and J ends were trimmed by 4 bases and 6 bases, with 24 bases remaining between them. Germline CDR1 and CDR2: LNHNV and YYDKDF (reference sequence). This CDR3 has 17 amino acids. The material sequenced was PBMCs, taken 15 days after the yellow fever booster vaccination. The clonotype comes from a man aged 18 to 30 who received the YFV17D yellow fever vaccine. The V gene is TRBV15, the J gene TRBJ1-2; D not resolved. The CDR3 nucleotides read TGTGCCACCAGCAAGGAAGGCTCCGGACGGGGATACGATGGCTACACCTTC. It codes for CATSKEGSGRGYDGYTF.